The clone carrying this TCR beta chain has only a few counts. Authors' methods: Samples ranged from roughly 20,000 to 750,000 TCRs, with a median of approximately 90,000. TCRdb re-derived calls from the RACE reads in MiXCR, one entry per CDR3 protein. None of the V and J calls come from the authors' own analysis; TCRdb made them. The sample includes fewer than 50,000 distinct CDR3 sequences, around 4% of them seen just once. The V gene's germline CDR1 is SEHNR and CDR2 FQNEAQ (reference sequence). Trimming left V 3 bases short and J 2 bases short, with 14 bases between. The CDR3 runs 16 residues. The data are from a study of human T cells and chemical hapten exposure. As for the study in general: TCR yield per sample varied, mainly due to pooled library volumes.

As to time point: healthy volunteer bleed at 6 weeks. Unfractionated whole blood was the source of the extracted total RNA. The origin of this receptor is a human donor in good health. Some clones in this sample may be carry-over from other donors' samples. The chain couples TRBV7-9 to TRBJ1-3; no clear D. The sequencing input was whole blood. The chain's CDR3 is CASSFGIWRPGNTIYF. The CDR3 DNA sequence: TGTGCCAGCAGCTTTGGGATCTGGAGGCCTGGAAACACCATATATTTT.